This T cell receptor (beta chain) was found in a study of T cells after yellow fever vaccination. For the study at large: For low cell numbers, libraries were made with SMART-Seq v4 Ultra Low Input. Study observations and caveats: Some clonotypes, a small share, were shared between CD4 and CD8 compartments.

CDR1 SNHLY and CDR2 FYNNEI come from the germline V gene. The CDR3 extends over 12 amino acids. Between the trimmed V and J ends, which lost 4 bases and 8 bases, there was a span of 11 bases. TCRdb recomputed calls from the 5' RACE reads with MiXCR, one row per CDR3 protein. Among about 210,000 distinct CDR3 sequences listed, 3% to 4% were seen once. Regarding this clonotype: Antigen: not known.

The sequence derives from a man younger than 35 who received the YFV17D yellow fever vaccine. The chain links TRBV2 to TRBJ1-2, with D unresolved. The starting material was CD4+ T cells sorted from PBMCs, obtained 10 days after the yellow fever booster vaccination. The CDR3 DNA reads as TGTGCCAGCAGTGCAGGCGGCGCGGGCTACACCTTC. Amino acid sequence: CASSAGGAGYTF.